This TCR beta chain was identified during a study of T-cell memory formation after mild COVID-19. Study findings and constraints: Chiefly within CM and EM were the contracting CD4+ clones; CD8+ ones were within EMRA.

Germline V lookup: CDR1 MNHEY, CDR2 SVGAGI. This CDR3 spans 17 amino acids. The V and J ends lost 2 bases and 1 base, in that order; junction bases with no gene match: 9. MiXCR was run by TCRdb on the 5' RACE reads, yielding one entry per CDR3 protein. This sample has roughly 300,000 distinct CDR3 sequences; 8.2% occur once, and the top ten carry 20% to 25%. Details on this clonotype: The antigen is not known.

The sequencing sample was made of PBMCs or a T cell subset sorted from them (not recorded which). The sequence was collected from a man younger than 35 who had mild COVID-19 (a few samples of this study predate the infection). Cell type and time point are not known. The J gene is TRBJ1-1, the V gene TRBV6-5; 8 nucleotides match TRBD1. CDR3 protein: CASSYDTTGTGNTEAFF. The CDR3 DNA reads TGTGCCAGCAGTTACGATACAACCGGGACAGGGAACACTGAAGCTTTCTTT.